This TCR beta chain was sequenced for a study of blood T cell repertoires in COVID-19. For the study at large: COVID-19 samples collected from the United States, Italy and Spain covered acute and convalescent phases. The analysed material was cDNA or gDNA that came from T cells, B-cell-depleted T cells, or PBMCs.

Authors' data handling: From reference gene primer amplification, estimates of nucleated cell counts were derived. Some clones are missing from TCRdb's copy, which holds only in-frame ones; the method was immunoSEQ multiplex PCR. V and J calls and clone size are those listed in that table; D and trimming were worked out from the DNA. Among 98,000 or so clones listed, about nine tenths were seen once. The receptor was isolated from a man between 50 and 59 years old with acute or convalescent COVID-19. The sequencing sample was made of peripheral blood.

The CDR3 DNA reads TGTGCCAGCAGCTATCAGACAGGGTACGAGCAGTACTTC. It codes for CASSYQTGYEQYF. The V call is TRBV7-6, the J call TRBJ2-7; 7 nucleotides align to TRBD1. There are 13 residues in the CDR3. From germline, CDR1 is SGHVS and CDR2 FNYEAQ. V shed 4 bases, J shed 4 bases, and the junction held 4 bases outside the gene matches.